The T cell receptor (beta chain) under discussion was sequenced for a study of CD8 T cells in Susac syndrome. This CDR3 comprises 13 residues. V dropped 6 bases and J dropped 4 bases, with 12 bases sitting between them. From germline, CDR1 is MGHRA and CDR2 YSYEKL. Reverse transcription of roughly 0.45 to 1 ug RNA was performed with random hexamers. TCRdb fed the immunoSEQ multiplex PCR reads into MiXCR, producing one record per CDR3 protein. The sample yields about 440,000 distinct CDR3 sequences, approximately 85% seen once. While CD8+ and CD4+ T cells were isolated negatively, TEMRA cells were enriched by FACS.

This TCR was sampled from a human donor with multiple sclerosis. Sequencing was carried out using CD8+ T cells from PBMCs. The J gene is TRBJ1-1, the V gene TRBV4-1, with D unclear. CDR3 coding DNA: TGCGCCAGCAGAGACATTACGAGCACTGAAGCTTTCTTT. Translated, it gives CASRDITSTEAFF.